What follows are 31 T cell receptor beta chains derived from one specimen sequenced in a study of technical replicates of blood from a handful of donors. Measured with immunoSEQ multiplex PCR; TCRdb has only the in-frame clones, and not every one. Among about 61,000 clones listed, less than 98% were seen once. The sequenced material came from T cells isolated from PBMCs. The receptors were sampled from a human donor in good health.

V usage is TRBV27 and J usage is TRBJ2-3; TRBD2 is a possible D gene (6 bases). This CDR3 is 16 amino acids long. Trimming took off 0 bases at V and 7 bases at J, with 17 bases between the two ends. Looked up from germline, CDR1 is MNHEY and CDR2 is SMNVEV (reference sequence). The CDR3 sequence is CASSLSGSSVGYTQYF. The CDR3 DNA is TGTGCCAGCAGTTTATCCGGGAGCTCGGTTGGATATACGCAGTATTTT.

CDR3 nucleotide sequence: TGTGCCAGCAGCACACCGGGACAGGGTCTTAGAAACACCATATATTTT. It yields the protein CASSTPGQGLRNTIYF. The chain recombines TRBV4-2 with TRBJ1-3; 9 positions agree with TRBD1. Germline CDR1 and CDR2: LGHNA and YNFKEQ. V gave up 5 bases and J gave up 5 bases; unmatched junction bases: 10. The CDR3 has 16 amino acids.

CDR3 in amino acids: CASSLSGRQGAGEQYF. The CDR3 nucleotides read TGTGCCAGCAGCTTATCGGGTAGACAGGGGGCCGGCGAGCAGTACTTC. The chain uses TRBV7-6 and TRBJ2-7, with 10 bases that match TRBD1. The CDR3 sequence is 16 residues long. Germline V gene sequence: CDR1 SGHVS, CDR2 FNYEAQ. V lost 2 bases, J lost 6 bases, and 10 bases stayed unmatched.

The V and J genes are TRBV10-3 and TRBJ1-2, with D unresolved. This CDR3 is built from 12 residues. Trimming removed 2 bases from V and 6 bases from J, with 7 bases in between. The germline V gene encodes CDR1 ENHRY and CDR2 SYGVKD. CDR3 DNA: TGTGCCATCAGTGAGAAGACAAATGGCTACACCTTC. Its protein product is CAISEKTNGYTF.

V and J are TRBV11-2 and TRBJ2-5; no clear D. V lost 2 bases and J lost 5, with 9 bases in between. In germline, CDR1 is SGHAT, CDR2 FQNNGV. The CDR3 sequence is 13 residues long. The CDR3 loop reads CASSLFERETQYF. CDR3 in DNA: TGTGCCAGCAGCTTATTCGAGAGGGAGACCCAGTACTTC.

The V call is TRBV2, the J call TRBJ1-2; 7 bases are a match to TRBD1. Per the germline V gene, CDR1 is SNHLY and CDR2 is FYNNEI. The CDR3 covers 13 residues. With 8 bases clipped from V and 8 bases from J, the junction kept 11 bases outside the gene matches. This CDR3 reads CASYGGGLWGYTF. The CDR3 DNA is TGTGCCAGCTATGGAGGGGGCCTTTGGGGCTACACCTTC.

The chain combines TRBV29-1 with TRBJ2-2; TRBD1 is a possible D gene (6 bases). Germline values: CDR1 SQVTM, CDR2 ANQGSEA. V lost 5 bases, J lost 4 bases, and 14 bases lay in between. The CDR3 length is 14 residues. The CDR3 DNA follows: TGCAGCGTTTTCGGTCAGGGGACCACCGGGGAGCTGTTTTTT. Its protein is CSVFGQGTTGELFF.

The genes are TRBV6-5 and TRBJ1-2; 9 bases are shared with TRBD1. The V gene end was trimmed by 10 bases and the J gene end by 8 bases; junction bases not matched to a gene: 11. This CDR3 comprises 13 residues. Germline CDR1 reads MNHEY; CDR2 reads SVGAGI. In DNA form, the CDR3 reads TGTGCCACCCTGCGGACAGGGGTGGGCGGCTACACCTTC. Translated: CATLRTGVGGYTF.

This rearrangement joins TRBV7-2 to TRBJ1-4, with TRBD1 as a possible D gene (6 bases). V was shortened by 5 bases and J by 0 bases, with 10 bases between the two germline ends. This CDR3 has 15 amino acids. CDR1 is SGHTA and CDR2 is FQGNSA in the germline V gene. CDR3 protein: CASSPRTATNEKLFF. The DNA for the CDR3 is TGTGCCAGCAGCCCTCGGACAGCAACTAATGAAAAACTGTTTTTT.

For the CDR3, the DNA is TGCGCCAGCAGCTTGGTAGCTAGCGAACCCAACAATGAGCAGTTCTTC. The encoded protein is CASSLVASEPNNEQFF. The genes are TRBV5-1 and TRBJ2-1; D may be TRBD2 (6 bases). The CDR3 is 16 amino acids. The germline V and J ends were trimmed by 0 bases and 5 bases, with 15 bases remaining between them. Germline values: CDR1 SGHRS, CDR2 YFSETQ.

The V gene is TRBV5-1, the J gene TRBJ2-7; no definite D call. V gave up 0 bases and J gave up 3 bases, with 7 bases separating them. Germline-derived CDR1 and CDR2 are SGHRS and YFSETQ. The CDR3 is 13 residues long. Here the CDR3 DNA reads TGCGCCAGCAGCTTGGACTCCCTCTACGAGCAGTACTTC. This encodes CASSLDSLYEQYF.

The genes are TRBV29-1 and TRBJ2-4; TRBD1 agrees at 9 bases. This CDR3 comprises 18 residues. Germline CDR1 SQVTM, CDR2 ANQGSEA. V was pared by 7 bases and J by 7 bases, with 23 bases of the junction left unmatched. The CDR3 nucleotides are TGCAGCGATAAAGGACAGGGGTGGGTGGATTCTTTCTGGAACATTCAGTACTTC. Encoded protein: CSDKGQGWVDSFWNIQYF.

The chain recombines TRBV19 with TRBJ1-2; D gene uncertain. The CDR3 runs to 12 residues. Germline CDR1 LNHDA, CDR2 SQIVND (reference sequence). V lost 7 bases, J lost 6 bases, and 12 bases lay in between. The CDR3 is CASTDFSDGYTF. CDR3 in DNA: TGTGCCAGTACCGACTTTTCTGATGGCTACACCTTC. The full variable domain, in which reference TRBV19 and TRBJ1-2 provide the parts outside the CDR3, is DGGITQSPKYLFRKEGQNVTLSCEQNLNHDAMYWYRQDPGQGLRLIYYSQIVNDFQKGDIAEGYSVSREKKESFPLTVTSAQKNPTAFYLCASTDFSDGYTFGSGTRLTVV.

The chain is built from TRBV27 and TRBJ2-3; TRBD2 is a possible D gene (6 bases). CDR3 length equals 15 residues. V was shortened by 4 bases and J by 4 bases, with 15 bases between the two germline ends. Germline-derived CDR1 and CDR2 are MNHEY and SMNVEV (reference sequence). The CDR3: CASSYLTRGADTQYF. CDR3 sequence (DNA): TGTGCCAGCAGTTACCTGACTAGAGGGGCAGATACGCAGTATTTT.

This chain joins TRBV5-4 and TRBJ1-1, with D unclear. Trimming removed 4 bases at V and 3 bases at J, with 4 bases between. The CDR3 has 11 amino acids. Germline CDR1 and CDR2: SGHNT and YYREEE (reference sequence). The CDR3 region has the DNA TGTGCCAGCAGCCTCGACACTGAAGCTTTCTTT. Translation: CASSLDTEAFF.

The V gene is TRBV2, the J gene TRBJ2-5, with 7 bases that match TRBD2. In germline, CDR1 is SNHLY, CDR2 FYNNEI. V lost 0 bases, J lost 9 bases, and 7 bases stayed unmatched. This CDR3 has 14 residues. CDR3 region: CASSEAGRELPQYF. The CDR3 bases are TGTGCCAGCAGTGAAGCGGGGCGGGAGCTACCCCAGTACTTC.

V usage is TRBV4-1 and J usage is TRBJ2-2; D remains unclear. V dropped 1 base and J dropped 7 bases, with 7 bases sitting between them. Per germline, CDR1 MGHRA and CDR2 YSYEKL. CDR3 size: 13 residues. The CDR3 DNA reads TGCGCCAGCAGCCAAGGTTCCGGCGGGGAGCTGTTTTTT. Translation gives CASSQGSGGELFF.

V and J are TRBV7-9 and TRBJ2-3, with 9 bases identical to TRBD2. V lost 4 bases to trimming and J lost 2 bases; unmatched junction nucleotides: 13. The germline V gene encodes CDR1 SEHNR and CDR2 FQNEAQ (reference sequence). The CDR3 sequence is 18 residues long. The DNA for the CDR3 is TGTGCCAGCAGCTGGCAAGTGGGGCGGGAGGGGTACACAGATACGCAGTATTTT. Translated: CASSWQVGREGYTDTQYF.

The genes are TRBV7-8 and TRBJ2-3, with a possible D match to TRBD2 (5 bases). Germline V gene sequence: CDR1 SGHVS, CDR2 FQNEAQ. This CDR3 is built from 14 residues. V lost 4 bases, J lost 4 bases, and 12 bases lay in between. CDR3: CASSSGGDADTQYF. The CDR3 DNA reads TGTGCCAGCAGCTCAGGAGGAGACGCAGATACGCAGTATTTT.

The rearrangement joins TRBV6-5 to TRBJ2-7, with TRBD2 as a possible D gene (5 bases). The CDR3 contains 14 residues. Germline loops: CDR1 MNHEY, CDR2 SVGAGI. Trimming cost V 2 bases and J 4 bases, with 12 bases left between them. CDR3 DNA sequence: TGTGCCAGCAGTTACCTGGTACGGAGGTACGAGCAGTACTTC. Amino acid sequence: CASSYLVRRYEQYF.

The chain combines TRBV15 with TRBJ2-7; possible D gene TRBD2, 6 bases. Trimming stripped 0 bases from V and 0 bases from J, with 9 bases between. The CDR3 has 15 amino acids. Germline CDR1 LNHNV, CDR2 YYDKDF (reference sequence). CDR3 bases: TGTGCCACCAGCAGAGATAGCGGCAGCTCCTACGAGCAGTACTTC. Its translation: CATSRDSGSSYEQYF.

The rearrangement uses TRBV5-1 and TRBJ1-1, with D hard to call. Germline CDR1 reads SGHRS; CDR2 reads YFSETQ. The CDR3 consists of 13 residues. V lost 6 bases and J 4 bases, leaving 13 bases between the germline ends. The CDR3: CASTNEAGTEAFF. The CDR3 DNA is TGCGCCAGCACCAATGAGGCGGGCACTGAAGCTTTCTTT. Variable domain in full (rest from reference TRBV5-1 and TRBJ1-1): KAGVTQTPRYLIKTRGQQVTLSCSPISGHRSVSWYQQTPGQGLQFLFEYFSETQRNKGNFPGRFSGRQFSNSRSEMNVSTLELGDSALYLCASTNEAGTEAFFGQGTRLTVV.

The chain employs TRBV4-1 and TRBJ1-1, with no clear D. Germline V gives CDR1 MGHRA, CDR2 YSYEKL. The germline V and J ends were trimmed by 1 base and 1 base, with 10 bases remaining between them. The CDR3 has 15 residues. In nucleotides, the CDR3 is TGCGCCAGCAGCCAAGGCCGGGGTCAGAACACTGAAGCTTTCTTT. Protein product: CASSQGRGQNTEAFF.

The chain links TRBV4-1 to TRBJ1-1; 7 bases match TRBD1. Germline CDR1 reads MGHRA; CDR2 reads YSYEKL. With 1 base clipped from V and 0 bases from J, the junction kept 5 bases outside the gene matches. The CDR3 is made up of 16 amino acids. The CDR3 here is CASSQGDRRMNTEAFF. Here the CDR3 DNA reads TGCGCCAGCAGCCAAGGGGACAGAAGAATGAACACTGAAGCTTTCTTT.

The V gene is TRBV30, the J gene TRBJ1-1; D call uncertain. Deletions cut 4 bases from V and 6 bases from J, with 12 bases between. The CDR3 sequence is 12 residues long. Germline assignment: CDR1 GTSNPN and CDR2 SVGIG (reference sequence). The CDR3 region is CAWIRVSAEAFF. The CDR3 region has the DNA TGTGCCTGGATAAGGGTTAGCGCTGAAGCTTTCTTT.

The chain employs TRBV9 and TRBJ2-7, with 11 bases fitting TRBD1. V was pared by 7 bases and J by 3 bases, with 6 bases of the junction left unmatched. Germline assignment: CDR1 SGDLS and CDR2 YYNGEE. This CDR3 has 14 residues. Written as DNA, the CDR3 is TGTGCCAGCTCCTCCGGGACAGGGGGCTACGAGCAGTACTTC. Translating it yields CASSSGTGGYEQYF.

The chain is built from TRBV5-4 and TRBJ1-4; 7 bases match TRBD1. J lost 7 bases, V lost 4 bases, and 10 bases had no gene match. This CDR3 spans 15 amino acids. Germline V CDR1 and CDR2: SGHNT, YYREEE (reference sequence). The CDR3 DNA sequence: TGTGCCAGCAGCGCTACAGGGGAGAGTGGTGAAAAACTGTTTTTT. Translation gives CASSATGESGEKLFF.

The chain combines TRBV7-2 with TRBJ2-1; 8 bases match TRBD2. Germline-derived CDR1 and CDR2 are SGHTA and FQGNSA. Unmatched junction bases numbered 9, after V lost 10 bases and J lost 4 bases. The CDR3 is 14 amino acids. CDR3 bases: TGTGCCAAGCCGGGACTAGGGGATTACAATGAGCAGTTCTTC. Its translation is CAKPGLGDYNEQFF.

The chain uses TRBV6-6 and TRBJ1-4; D gene unclear. Germline CDR1 reads MNHNY; CDR2 reads SVGAGI (reference sequence). This CDR3 has 14 amino acids. The V gene lost 6 bases and the J gene lost 3 bases, with 11 bases spanning the gap. CDR3 in amino acids: CASSLGLSNEKLFF. In DNA form, the CDR3 reads TGTGCCAGCAGCCTAGGCTTGTCTAATGAAAAACTGTTTTTT.

This clone has a single count. The CDR3 nucleotides read TGTGCCAGCAGTTTAGCAGGGCGGCCTGACGGTGAGCAGTTCTTC. The encoded protein is CASSLAGRPDGEQFF. V usage is TRBV28 and J usage is TRBJ2-1, with D possibly TRBD1 on 5 matching bases. CDR3 length: 15 residues. Germline CDR1 and CDR2: MDHEN and SYDVKM. Trimming removed 2 bases at V and 9 bases at J, with 17 bases between.

The V call is TRBV28, the J call TRBJ1-4; possible D gene TRBD1, 5 bases. Trimming removed 2 bases at V and 7 bases at J, with 11 bases between. There are 14 residues in the CDR3. Germline assignment: CDR1 MDHEN and CDR2 SYDVKM. The CDR3 sequence is CASSLTLGGEKLFF. The CDR3 nucleotides read TGTGCCAGCAGTTTAACTTTGGGGGGTGAAAAACTGTTTTTT.